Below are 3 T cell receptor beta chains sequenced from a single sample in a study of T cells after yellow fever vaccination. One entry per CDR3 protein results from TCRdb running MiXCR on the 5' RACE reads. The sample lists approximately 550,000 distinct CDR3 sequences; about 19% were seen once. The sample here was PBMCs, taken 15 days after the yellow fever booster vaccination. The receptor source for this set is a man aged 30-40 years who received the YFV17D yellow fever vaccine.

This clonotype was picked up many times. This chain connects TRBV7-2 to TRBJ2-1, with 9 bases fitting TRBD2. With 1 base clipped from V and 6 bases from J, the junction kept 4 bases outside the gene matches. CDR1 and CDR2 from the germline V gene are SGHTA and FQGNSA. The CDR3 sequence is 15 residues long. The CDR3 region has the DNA TGTGCCAGCAGCTTAGGCGCGGGAGGGTCCAATGAGCAGTTCTTC. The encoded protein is CASSLGAGGSNEQFF.

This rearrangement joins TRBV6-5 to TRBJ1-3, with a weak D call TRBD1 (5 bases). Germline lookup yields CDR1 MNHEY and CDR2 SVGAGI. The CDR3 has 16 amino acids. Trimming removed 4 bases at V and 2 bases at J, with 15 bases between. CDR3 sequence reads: CASSSYRSLAGNTIYF. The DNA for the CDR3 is TGTGCCAGCAGTTCTTACAGGTCTTTGGCTGGAAACACCATATATTTT.

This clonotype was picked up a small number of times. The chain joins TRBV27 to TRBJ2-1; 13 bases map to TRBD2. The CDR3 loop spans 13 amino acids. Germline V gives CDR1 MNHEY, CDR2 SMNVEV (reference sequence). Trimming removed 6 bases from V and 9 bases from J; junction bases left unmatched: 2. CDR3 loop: CASRLAGGGEQFF. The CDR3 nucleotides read TGTGCCAGCAGACTAGCGGGAGGGGGTGAGCAGTTCTTC.